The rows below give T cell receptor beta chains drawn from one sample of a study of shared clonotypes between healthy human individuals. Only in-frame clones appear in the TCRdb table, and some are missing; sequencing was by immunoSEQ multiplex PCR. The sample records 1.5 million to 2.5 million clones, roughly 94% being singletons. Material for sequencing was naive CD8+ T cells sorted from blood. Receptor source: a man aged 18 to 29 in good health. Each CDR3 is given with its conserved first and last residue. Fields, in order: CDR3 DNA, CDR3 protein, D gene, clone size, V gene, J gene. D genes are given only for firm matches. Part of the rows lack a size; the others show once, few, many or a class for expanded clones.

DNA: TGTGCCAGCAGTAGTAGCGGAAGCACAGATACGCAGTATTTT
CDR3: CASSSSGSTDTQYF
D: .
size: .
V: TRBV9
J: TRBJ2-3

DNA: TGCGCCAGCAGCCAAGATGCGACAGGGCGAGGCTACACCTTC
CDR3: CASSQDATGRGYTF
D: TRBD1
size: .
V: TRBV4-1
J: TRBJ1-2

DNA: TGTGCCAGCAGTGAAAGGGGTCGGTACGAGCAGTACTTC
CDR3: CASSERGRYEQYF
D: .
size: .
V: TRBV6-1
J: TRBJ2-7

DNA: TGTGCCAGCCGGAGCTCCTATAATTCACCCCTCCACTTT
CDR3: CASRSSYNSPLHF
D: .
size: .
V: TRBV27
J: TRBJ1-6

DNA: TGTGCCAGCAGCCAGGGGGGGGCCCCGGTTGTGGAGCAGTACTTC
CDR3: CASSQGGAPVVEQYF
D: .
size: .
V: TRBV7-9
J: TRBJ2-7

DNA: TGTGCCAGTAGTATAGTGGGCCAGGACGAAAAACTGTTTTTT
CDR3: CASSIVGQDEKLFF
D: .
size: .
V: TRBV19
J: TRBJ1-4

DNA: TGTGCCAGCAGCGGACATGGGGGAGATGAAAAACTGTTTTTT
CDR3: CASSGHGGDEKLFF
D: .
size: .
V: TRBV9
J: TRBJ1-4

DNA: TGCAGCGTTGAAGATGGGGACAGGGGGACCTACAATGAGCAGTTCTTC
CDR3: CSVEDGDRGTYNEQFF
D: TRBD1
size: .
V: TRBV29-1
J: TRBJ2-1

DNA: TGTGCCAGCAGCCTGAGGGCCGTGGCAGATACGCAGTATTTT
CDR3: CASSLRAVADTQYF
D: .
size: .
V: TRBV7-9
J: TRBJ2-3

DNA: TGCGCCAGCAGTCTCTGGACTAGCGGAACCTACAATGAGCAGTTCTTC
CDR3: CASSLWTSGTYNEQFF
D: TRBD2
size: .
V: TRBV4-1
J: TRBJ2-1

DNA: TGTGCCAGCAGTTTATCCCCAGGCACGATGGAAGAGACCCAGTACTTC
CDR3: CASSLSPGTMEETQYF
D: .
size: .
V: TRBV27
J: TRBJ2-5

DNA: TGTGCCAGCAGTTACGGGACTAGTGGGGCCGAGACCCAGTACTTC
CDR3: CASSYGTSGAETQYF
D: TRBD2
size: .
V: TRBV6-6
J: TRBJ2-5

DNA: TGTGCCAGTAGAGTGGGGGAGACTGAAGCTTTCTTT
CDR3: CASRVGETEAFF
D: .
size: few
V: TRBV19
J: TRBJ1-1

DNA: TGCGCCAGCAGCCAAGATGGGGGGAGCACAGATACGCAGTATTTT
CDR3: CASSQDGGSTDTQYF
D: .
size: .
V: TRBV4-1
J: TRBJ2-3

DNA: TGTGCCATGACGGGAGGTTCCTACGAGCAGTACTTC
CDR3: CAMTGGSYEQYF
D: TRBD2
size: .
V: TRBV7-9
J: TRBJ2-7

DNA: TGTGCCAGCAGTTACTCGGGGGTAGGGGCCTCCTACGAGCAGTACTTC
CDR3: CASSYSGVGASYEQYF
D: .
size: .
V: TRBV6-5
J: TRBJ2-7

DNA: TGTGCCAGCAGTTTAGTGGGGTCGAACACCGGGGAGCTGTTTTTT
CDR3: CASSLVGSNTGELFF
D: .
size: .
V: TRBV28
J: TRBJ2-2

DNA: TGCGCCAGCAGCCAAGGGCTCTTCGCGATCAATGAGCAGTTCTTC
CDR3: CASSQGLFAINEQFF
D: .
size: .
V: TRBV4-1
J: TRBJ2-1

DNA: TGCGCCAGCAGCCGAAGTAGCGGGGACTCCTACGAGCAGTACTTC
CDR3: CASSRSSGDSYEQYF
D: TRBD2
size: .
V: TRBV4-1
J: TRBJ2-7

DNA: TGTGCCACCCCCCGGAGGTTTAACTATGGCTACACCTTC
CDR3: CATPRRFNYGYTF
D: .
size: .
V: TRBV6-4
J: TRBJ1-2

DNA: TGTGCCAGCAGCCCGACAGGGGAACTCGCTGAAGCTTTCTTT
CDR3: CASSPTGELAEAFF
D: TRBD1
size: .
V: TRBV7-8
J: TRBJ1-1

DNA: TGTGCCAGCAGCTTAGGCGCGGCTGAAGCTTTCTTT
CDR3: CASSLGAAEAFF
D: .
size: few
V: TRBV13
J: TRBJ1-1

DNA: TGTGCCAGCAGCTTAGCTGGGAGCTCCTACGAGCAGTACTTC
CDR3: CASSLAGSSYEQYF
D: .
size: .
V: TRBV7-9
J: TRBJ2-7

DNA: TGTGCCAAACAAACTAGCGACCAAGAGACCCAGTACTTC
CDR3: CAKQTSDQETQYF
D: TRBD2
size: .
V: TRBV30
J: TRBJ2-5

DNA: TGCGCCAGCAGCCAGAGGTCGGGGGAGGACGAGCAGTACTTC
CDR3: CASSQRSGEDEQYF
D: .
size: .
V: TRBV4-1
J: TRBJ2-7